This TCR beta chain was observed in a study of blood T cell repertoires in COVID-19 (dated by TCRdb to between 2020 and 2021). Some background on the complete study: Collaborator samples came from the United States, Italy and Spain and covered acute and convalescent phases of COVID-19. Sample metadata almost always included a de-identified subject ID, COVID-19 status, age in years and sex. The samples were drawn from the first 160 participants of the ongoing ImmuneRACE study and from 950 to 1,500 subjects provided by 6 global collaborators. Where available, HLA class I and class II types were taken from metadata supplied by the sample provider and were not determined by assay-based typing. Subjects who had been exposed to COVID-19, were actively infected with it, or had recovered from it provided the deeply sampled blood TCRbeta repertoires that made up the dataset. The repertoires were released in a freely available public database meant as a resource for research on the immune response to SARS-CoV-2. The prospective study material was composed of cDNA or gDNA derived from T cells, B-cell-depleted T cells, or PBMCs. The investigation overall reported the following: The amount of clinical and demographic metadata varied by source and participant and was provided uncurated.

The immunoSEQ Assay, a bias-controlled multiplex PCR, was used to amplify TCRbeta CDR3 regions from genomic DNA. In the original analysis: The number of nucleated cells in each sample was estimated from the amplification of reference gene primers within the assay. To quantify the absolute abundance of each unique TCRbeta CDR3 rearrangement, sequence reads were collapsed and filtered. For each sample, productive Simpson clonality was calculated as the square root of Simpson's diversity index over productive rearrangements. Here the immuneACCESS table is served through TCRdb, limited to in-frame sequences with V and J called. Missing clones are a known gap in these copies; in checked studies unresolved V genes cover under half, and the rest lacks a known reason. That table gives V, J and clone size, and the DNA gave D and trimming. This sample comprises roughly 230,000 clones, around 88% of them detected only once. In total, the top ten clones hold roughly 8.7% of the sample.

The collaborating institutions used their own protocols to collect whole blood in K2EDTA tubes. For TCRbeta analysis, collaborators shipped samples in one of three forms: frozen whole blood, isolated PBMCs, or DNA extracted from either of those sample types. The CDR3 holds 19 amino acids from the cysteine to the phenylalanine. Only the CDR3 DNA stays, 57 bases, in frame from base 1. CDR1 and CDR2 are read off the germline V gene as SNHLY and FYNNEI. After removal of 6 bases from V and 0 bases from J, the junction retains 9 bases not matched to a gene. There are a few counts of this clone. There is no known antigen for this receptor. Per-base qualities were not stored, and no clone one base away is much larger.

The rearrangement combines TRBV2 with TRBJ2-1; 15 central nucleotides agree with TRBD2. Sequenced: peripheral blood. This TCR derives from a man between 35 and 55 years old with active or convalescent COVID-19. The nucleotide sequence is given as TGTGCCAGCAGGTCCGGACTAGCGGGAGGGCCGAGCTCCTACAATGAGCAGTTCTTC. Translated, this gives CASRSGLAGGPSSYNEQFF.